These 25 T cell receptor beta chains share one sample of origin, sequenced in a study of spatial heterogeneity in lung cancer. Via MiXCR, TCRdb re-called the 5' RACE reads, giving one row per CDR3 protein. There are roughly 120,000 distinct CDR3 sequences in the sample; more than 10% occur only once, and approximately 16% lies in the top ten. Time point here: blood at routine non-recurrence follow-up after resection. Sequencing covered unsorted whole RNA taken from tumor, nontumor lung or frozen PBMC. Source: PBMCs, taken at follow-up. These receptors all come from a male donor with early-stage non-small cell lung cancer.

The chain links TRBV5-5 to TRBJ2-7, with no clear D. This CDR3 is 15 amino acids long. In germline, CDR1 is SGHKS, CDR2 YYEKEE (reference sequence). The V and J ends lost 1 base and 1 base respectively, with 12 bases between them. The CDR3 nucleotides read TGTGCCAGCAGCTTGAGCGTCGGTCGATCCTACGAGCAGTACTTC. Translated: CASSLSVGRSYEQYF.

The chain recombines TRBV5-1 with TRBJ1-2; TRBD1 matches at 10 bases. CDR3 length equals 14 residues. Per germline, CDR1 SGHRS and CDR2 YFSETQ. The trim removed 4 bases at V and 6 bases at J, leaving 6 bases unmatched. The CDR3 nucleotides read TGCGCCAGCAGCAACGGACAGGGGGAGAATGGCTACACCTTC. This translates into CASSNGQGENGYTF.

This clonotype was counted a few times. The chain links TRBV4-3 to TRBJ2-7; the D gene could be TRBD1 or TRBD2 (5 bases each). Germline V gives CDR1 LGHNA, CDR2 YSLEER. V was pared by 4 bases and J by 3 bases, with 22 bases between. This CDR3 is built from 17 residues. CDR3 loop: CASSRYSTGTEIYEQYF. The CDR3 nucleotides read TGCGCCAGCAGCCGATATTCTACCGGGACGGAAATCTACGAGCAGTACTTC.

This clonotype was detected ten times or more. The chain links TRBV19 to TRBJ1-1, with TRBD1 matching over 8 bases. Germline CDR1 is LNHDA and CDR2 is SQIVND (reference sequence). There are 14 residues in the CDR3. V lost 6 bases to trimming and J lost 5 bases; unmatched junction nucleotides: 8. The CDR3 nucleotides read TGTGCCAGTAGGAGAGGACAGGGAATAACTGAAGCTTTCTTT. This sequence encodes CASRRGQGITEAFF.

In its sample, this clonotype was seen a few times. The chain carries TRBV19 and TRBJ2-3, with 10 bases matching TRBD1. CDR3 length equals 15 residues. Germline loops: CDR1 LNHDA, CDR2 SQIVND (reference sequence). V shed 7 bases, J shed 1 base, and the junction held 5 bases outside the gene matches. The CDR3 DNA follows: TGTGCCAGTACCACCGGGACAGGGGGCACAGATACGCAGTATTTT. This codes for CASTTGTGGTDTQYF.

The chain uses TRBV6-2 or TRBV6-3 and TRBJ2-1; TRBD2 matches at 9 bases. Per the germline V gene, CDR1 is MNHEY and CDR2 is SVGEGT. V lost 6 bases, J lost 3 bases, and 3 bases stayed unmatched. The CDR3 spans 14 residues. The CDR3 protein is CASSQRGVYNEQFF. CDR3 DNA: TGTGCCAGCAGCCAGCGGGGGGTCTACAATGAGCAGTTCTTC.

At least ten counts were recorded for this clonotype. The chain joins TRBV4-3 to TRBJ1-1; perhaps TRBD1 as D (5 bases). CDR3 length: 16 amino acids. Between the trimmed V and J ends, which lost 0 bases and 1 base, there was a span of 12 bases. From germline, CDR1 is LGHNA and CDR2 YSLEER. The CDR3 nucleotides read TGCGCCAGCAGCCAAGATCCGGGCAGGGAGAACACTGAAGCTTTCTTT. It translates to CASSQDPGRENTEAFF.

This clonotype was observed a few times. The rearrangement joins TRBV12-3 or TRBV12-4 to TRBJ2-2; 7 bases are a match to TRBD2. The CDR3 sequence is 15 residues long. With 5 bases clipped from V and 4 bases from J, the junction kept 7 bases outside the gene matches. CDR3 coding DNA: TGTGCCAGCAGTCCCCGCAGGGAGGGCACCGGGGAGCTGTTTTTT. This gives the protein CASSPRREGTGELFF.

This sequence joins TRBV18 and TRBJ1-5, with D possibly matching TRBD1 (5 bases). The V gene's germline CDR1 is KGHSH and CDR2 LQKENI. With 2 bases removed from V and 4 bases from J, the gap between germline ends came to 15 bases. The CDR3 spans 16 residues. The DNA of the CDR3 is TGTGCCAGCTCACCAAACACGGGGGTTAGAAATCAGCCCCAGCATTTT. Its protein product is CASSPNTGVRNQPQHF.

There are many counts of this clonotype. The chain carries TRBV5-1 and TRBJ2-1; D possibly matches TRBD1 or TRBD2 (6 bases each). Germline values: CDR1 SGHRS, CDR2 YFSETQ. V was trimmed by 0 bases and J by 5 bases, leaving 9 bases between them. This CDR3 comprises 14 residues. The CDR3 spells CASSLGGANNEQFF. For the CDR3, the DNA is TGCGCCAGCAGCTTGGGGGGGGCAAACAATGAGCAGTTCTTC. The complete variable domain, with remaining parts taken from reference TRBV5-1 and TRBJ2-1, reads KAGVTQTPRYLIKTRGQQVTLSCSPISGHRSVSWYQQTPGQGLQFLFEYFSETQRNKGNFPGRFSGRQFSNSRSEMNVSTLELGDSALYLCASSLGGANNEQFFGPGTRLTVL.

This clonotype was seen at least ten times. J is TRBJ2-7 and V is TRBV27; 8 bases agree with TRBD2. The CDR3 extends over 14 amino acids. Germline values: CDR1 MNHEY, CDR2 SMNVEV (reference sequence). The junction had 3 bases not matched to a gene; V was cut back by 2 bases and J by 3 bases. Here the CDR3 reads CASSLRGGLYEQYF. The DNA of the CDR3 is TGTGCCAGCAGTTTACGGGGGGGCCTCTACGAGCAGTACTTC.

The chain joins TRBV29-1 to TRBJ1-2; D remains ambiguous. V lost 1 base and J lost 4, with 16 bases in between. The CDR3 contains 15 residues. Germline V gives CDR1 SQVTM, CDR2 ANQGSEA. DNA of the CDR3: TGCAGCGTTGAAGGCGGAGATATGGGTATCTATGGCTACACCTTC. Translation gives CSVEGGDMGIYGYTF. The variable domain in full, completed from reference TRBV29-1 and TRBJ1-2, reads SAVISQKPSRDICQRGTSLTIQCQVDSQVTMMFWYRQQPGQSLTLIATANQGSEATYESGFVIDKFPISRPNLTFSTLTVSNMSPEDSSIYLCSVEGGDMGIYGYTFGSGTRLTVV.

The chain recombines TRBV6-5 with TRBJ2-7; possibly TRBD2 for D (6 bases). The CDR3 is made up of 13 amino acids. The germline CDR1 and CDR2 sequences are MNHEY and SVGAGI. V lost 6 bases to trimming and J lost 2 bases, with 11 bases between them. The CDR3 is CASSPERAYEQYF. Here the CDR3 DNA reads TGTGCCAGCAGCCCCGAGCGGGCCTACGAGCAGTACTTC.

This clonotype showed up many times. This sequence joins TRBV7-2 and TRBJ1-3, with D perhaps TRBD1 (6 bases). CDR3 size: 13 residues. V was pared by 2 bases and J by 6 bases, with 8 bases between. Germline V CDR1 and CDR2: SGHTA, FQGNSA. CDR3 loop: CASSLQGPNTIYF. CDR3 coding DNA: TGTGCCAGCAGCTTACAGGGGCCAAACACCATATATTTT.

The CDR3: CASSSPSSGVNTEAFF. As DNA, the CDR3 is TGTGCCAGCAGTTCCCCCTCGAGCGGGGTGAACACTGAAGCTTTCTTT. This rearrangement joins TRBV6-5 to TRBJ1-1; D not resolved. This CDR3 has 16 residues. The V gene's germline CDR1 is MNHEY and CDR2 SVGAGI. V lost 4 bases to trimming and J lost 0 bases, with 15 bases between them.

J is TRBJ1-5 and V is TRBV7-3; D perhaps matches TRBD1 (5 bases). The germline V gene has CDR1 SGHTA and CDR2 FQGTGA. The CDR3 covers 15 residues. The V and J ends lost 5 bases and 1 base respectively, with 12 bases between them. The CDR3 DNA reads TGTGCCAGCAGCCACACAGGAGAAAGCAATCAGCCCCAGCATTTT. It yields the protein CASSHTGESNQPQHF.

This clonotype was detected many times. The V call is TRBV12-3 or TRBV12-4, the J call TRBJ2-1; 7 bases are shared with TRBD1. The CDR3 is 12 amino acids. Trimming removed 3 bases from V and 15 bases from J; junction bases left unmatched: 8. The CDR3 bases are TGTGCCAGCAGTTTCGGGACAGCCTGGGGGTTCTTC. It encodes CASSFGTAWGFF.

This chain connects TRBV10-3 to TRBJ1-4; D uncertain. Looked up from germline, CDR1 is ENHRY and CDR2 is SYGVKD. V shed 3 bases and J shed 7 bases, with 6 bases lying between them. This CDR3 spans 12 amino acids. CDR3 coding DNA: TGTGCCATCAGTGACCGCCTTGAAAAACTGTTTTTT. Amino acid sequence: CAISDRLEKLFF.

J is TRBJ1-4 and V is TRBV12-5, with 8 nucleotides matching TRBD1. The junction had 6 bases not matched to a gene; V was cut back by 6 bases and J by 3 bases. This CDR3 has 15 residues. Germline V gene lookup returns CDR1 LGHNT and CDR2 FRNRAP. The CDR3 coding sequence is TGTGCTAGTGGACCCGGGACAGGTTCTAATGAAAAACTGTTTTTT. Amino acid sequence: CASGPGTGSNEKLFF.

The J gene is TRBJ2-1, the V gene TRBV2; 7 positions match TRBD1. Trimming cost V 6 bases and J 12 bases; bases outside gene matches: 8. Germline-derived CDR1 and CDR2 are SNHLY and FYNNEI. CDR3 size: 12 residues. This chain's CDR3 is CASRPTGLWQFF. DNA for the CDR3: TGTGCCAGCAGGCCGACAGGGCTCTGGCAGTTCTTC.

This clonotype turned up a few times. The genes are TRBV6-2 or TRBV6-3 and TRBJ1-2; 10 bases are a match to TRBD1. V was pared by 5 bases and J by 4 bases, with 13 bases of the junction left unmatched. The CDR3 covers 17 residues. Germline CDR1 is MNHEY and CDR2 is SVGEGT. The CDR3 here is CASSALRTGGLGYGYTF. The CDR3 DNA sequence: TGTGCCAGCAGTGCCCTGAGGACAGGGGGATTGGGCTATGGCTACACCTTC.

This chain links TRBV24-1 with TRBJ2-5; D not resolved. V was pared by 1 base and J by 2 bases, with 7 bases between. The CDR3 contains 14 residues. From germline, CDR1 is KGHDR and CDR2 SFDVKD. CDR3 bases: TGTGCCACCAGTGATTTTGGGCCGCAAGAGACCCAGTACTTC. The encoded protein is CATSDFGPQETQYF.

The chain has TRBV24-1 and TRBJ2-5; 7 positions match TRBD1. V trimming: 0 bases; J trimming: 0 bases; junction bases outside the gene matches: 3. The CDR3 sequence is 16 residues long. Per germline, CDR1 KGHDR and CDR2 SFDVKD. CDR3 amino acids: CATSDLGTAYQETQYF. Written as DNA, the CDR3 is TGTGCCACCAGTGATTTGGGGACAGCGTACCAAGAGACCCAGTACTTC.

This clonotype was seen at least ten times. J is TRBJ1-2 and V is TRBV20-1, with a weak D call TRBD1 (6 bases). Per the germline V gene, CDR1 is DFQATT and CDR2 is SNEGSKA (reference sequence). CDR3 length: 12 residues. The CDR3 is CSRTALNYGYTF. CDR3 in DNA: TGCTCCCGGACAGCGCTGAACTATGGCTACACCTTC.

This clonotype showed up many times. The genes are TRBV20-1 and TRBJ2-2, with D perhaps TRBD1 (5 bases). Germline assignment: CDR1 DFQATT and CDR2 SNEGSKA (reference sequence). V was shortened by 5 bases and J by 6 bases, with 22 bases between the two germline ends. The CDR3 extends over 16 amino acids. In DNA, the CDR3 is TGCAGTGCTCATAAAGAAGGCAGAACACAGGCCGGGGAGCTGTTTTTT. Residues: CSAHKEGRTQAGELFF.